One and the same sample provided the 30 T cell receptor beta chains below, sequenced in a study of cytomegalovirus exposure and HLA in healthy donors. A multiplex PCR was run with 60 Vbeta primers and 13 Jbeta primers. Data came from immunoSEQ multiplex PCR; TCRdb stores just in-frame clones and leaves some out. Of around 130,000 clones in the sample, about 70% were seen once. The sample was PBMCs. All receptors derive from a woman aged 40 to 55 in good health and CMV-seropositive.

This clone appeared once. The chain links TRBV28 to TRBJ1-5; D possibly corresponds to TRBD1 (6 bases). The CDR3 has 12 amino acids. V was cut by 6 bases and J by 7 bases, with 10 bases left in between. Germline assignment: CDR1 MDHEN and CDR2 SYDVKM. Here the CDR3 DNA reads TGTGCCAGCAGACGAGGGGGACAGCCCCAGCATTTT. The encoded protein is CASRRGGQPQHF.

This clone has only one observation. This chain links TRBV29-1 with TRBJ1-2; TRBD1 is a possible D gene (5 bases). CDR3 size: 14 residues. The V gene's germline CDR1 is SQVTM and CDR2 ANQGSEA. The germline V and J ends were trimmed by 4 bases and 4 bases, with 16 bases remaining between them. The CDR3 region is CSVGLGGGAYGYTF. CDR3 in DNA: TGCAGCGTTGGTCTCGGGGGAGGGGCCTATGGCTACACCTTC.

The chain uses TRBV19 and TRBJ2-2; D is perhaps TRBD2 (6 bases). The CDR3 is made up of 15 amino acids. Germline CDR1 is LNHDA and CDR2 is SQIVND (reference sequence). The V gene lost 4 bases and the J gene lost 2 bases, with 11 bases spanning the gap. This CDR3 reads CASSKRDFNTGELFF. As DNA, the CDR3 is TGTGCCAGTAGTAAACGGGACTTCAACACCGGGGAGCTGTTTTTT.

The chain joins TRBV30 to TRBJ1-1; 11 bases match TRBD1. Germline V lookup: CDR1 GTSNPN, CDR2 SVGIG (reference sequence). The CDR3 loop spans 15 amino acids. The V and J ends lost 4 bases and 5 bases, in that order; junction bases with no gene match: 9. In nucleotides, the CDR3 is TGTGCCTGGACCACCGGACAGGGGGCGGCGACTGAAGCTTTCTTT. Its protein is CAWTTGQGAATEAFF.

This chain links TRBV10-3 with TRBJ1-1; 8 positions match TRBD1. From germline, CDR1 is ENHRY and CDR2 SYGVKD. This CDR3 comprises 13 residues. With V trimmed by 7 bases and J by 10 bases, 11 bases remained unmatched. In DNA, the CDR3 is TGTGCCATCAACCCCGGACAGGGACGACGAGCTTTCTTT. Residues: CAINPGQGRRAFF.

V is TRBV18 and J is TRBJ2-5; D is unclear. Trimming took 0 bases from V and 1 from J, leaving 3 bases between them. CDR1 and CDR2 from the germline V gene are KGHSH and LQKENI. The CDR3 length is 13 residues. CDR3 in DNA: TGTGCCAGCTCACCACCCCTCCAAGAGACCCAGTACTTC. It translates to CASSPPLQETQYF.

This chain uses TRBV2 with TRBJ1-4; TRBD1 matches at 7 bases. Germline CDR1 is SNHLY and CDR2 is FYNNEI. After removal of 8 bases from V and 1 base from J, the junction contained 7 bases not matched to a gene. The CDR3 totals 15 residues. The CDR3 coding sequence is TGTGCCAGCTCCCCGCGACAGGGAACTAATGAAAAACTGTTTTTT. This codes for CASSPRQGTNEKLFF. The variable domain in full, with the rest retrieved from reference TRBV2 and TRBJ1-4, is EPEVTQTPSHQVTQMGQEVILRCVPISNHLYFYWYRQILGQKVEFLVSFYNNEISEKSEIFDDQFSVERPDGSNFTLKIRSTKLEDSAMYFCASSPRQGTNEKLFFGSGTQLSVL.

This rearrangement joins TRBV29-1 to TRBJ2-5; no clear D gene. The CDR3 sequence is 11 residues long. The germline V gene encodes CDR1 SQVTM and CDR2 ANQGSEA. Between the trimmed V and J ends, which lost 6 bases and 3 bases, there was a span of 8 bases. Here the CDR3 DNA reads TGCAGCGTGGCCCCAAAAGAGACCCAGTACTTC. The encoded protein is CSVAPKETQYF.

J is TRBJ2-7 and V is TRBV5-1; 10 bases line up with TRBD1. Germline CDR1 reads SGHRS; CDR2 reads YFSETQ. J was trimmed by 7 bases and V by 2 bases; bases with no gene match: 6. The CDR3 consists of 14 residues. The CDR3 spells CASSFRQGAQEQYF. The CDR3 bases are TGCGCCAGCAGCTTTAGACAGGGGGCGCAAGAGCAGTACTTC. Looking up the rest from reference TRBV5-1 and TRBJ2-7 gives the full variable domain: KAGVTQTPRYLIKTRGQQVTLSCSPISGHRSVSWYQQTPGQGLQFLFEYFSETQRNKGNFPGRFSGRQFSNSRSEMNVSTLELGDSALYLCASSFRQGAQEQYFGPGTRLTVT.

The genes are TRBV5-5 and TRBJ1-2; 7 bases align to TRBD1. This CDR3 is built from 16 residues. V shed 4 bases, J shed 4 bases, and the junction held 13 bases outside the gene matches. Germline V CDR1 and CDR2: SGHKS, YYEKEE (reference sequence). CDR3 DNA sequence: TGTGCCAGCAGCCACGACGCCGCCGACAGGGTCTATGGCTACACCTTC. Protein: CASSHDAADRVYGYTF.

A few counts support this clone. V gene TRBV2 combines with J gene TRBJ1-5; maybe TRBD1 (6 bases). Germline lookup yields CDR1 SNHLY and CDR2 FYNNEI. V lost 5 bases and J 5 bases, leaving 10 bases between the germline ends. The CDR3 contains 13 residues. This chain's CDR3 is CASSKQGDQPQHF. The CDR3 DNA sequence: TGTGCCAGCAGTAAACAGGGAGATCAGCCCCAGCATTTT.

This rearrangement joins TRBV15 to TRBJ2-7; 9 bases align to TRBD1. V dropped 2 bases and J dropped 1; count of bases not matched to a gene: 15. Germline assignment: CDR1 LNHNV and CDR2 YYDKDF (reference sequence). The CDR3 extends over 19 amino acids. The DNA of the CDR3 is TGTGCCACCAGCAGACCAGGCCTTGGACGGGACAGGGCTTCCTACGAGCAGTACTTC. This gives the protein CATSRPGLGRDRASYEQYF.

V usage is TRBV10-3 and J usage is TRBJ1-1; no reliable D call. The V end lost 10 bases, the J end lost 4 bases, and 10 bases lay between the germline ends. Germline CDR1 and CDR2: ENHRY and SYGVKD. The CDR3 is 11 amino acids. The CDR3 DNA follows: TGTGCCACCCGACTGGGCACTGAAGCTTTCTTT. Protein sequence: CATRLGTEAFF.

The chain is built from TRBV4-2 and TRBJ1-4; D may be TRBD1 (5 bases). Trimming removed 4 bases at V and 2 bases at J, with 14 bases between. The V gene's germline CDR1 is LGHNA and CDR2 YNFKEQ. This CDR3 is built from 16 residues. CDR3 amino acids: CASSRNTGVTNEKLFF. Here the CDR3 DNA reads TGTGCCAGCAGCCGGAATACAGGCGTTACTAATGAAAAACTGTTTTTT.

This clone was detected only a few times. The chain recombines TRBV5-6 with TRBJ2-1; the D gene is possibly TRBD1 (6 bases). Between the trimmed V and J ends, which lost 0 bases and 5 bases, there was a span of 9 bases. The V gene's germline CDR1 is SGHDT and CDR2 YYEEEE. This CDR3 contains 14 residues. CDR3 bases: TGTGCCAGCAGCTTGGATCCAGGGGACAATGAGCAGTTCTTC. It encodes CASSLDPGDNEQFF. The entire variable domain, with the rest obtained from reference TRBV5-6 and TRBJ2-1, is as follows: DAGVTQSPTHLIKTRGQQVTLRCSPKSGHDTVSWYQQALGQGPQFIFQYYEEEERQRGNFPDRFSGHQFPNYSSELNVNALLLGDSALYLCASSLDPGDNEQFFGPGTRLTVL.

The rearrangement joins TRBV5-1 to TRBJ2-5; D gene unclear. Germline lookup yields CDR1 SGHRS and CDR2 YFSETQ. CDR3 size: 12 residues. Trimming stripped 1 base from V and 4 bases from J, with 5 bases between. The CDR3 bases are TGCGCCAGCAGCTTGAGAGGAGAGACCCAGTACTTC. It specifies CASSLRGETQYF.

The chain employs TRBV30 and TRBJ1-2; 11 positions agree with TRBD1. V shed 3 bases, J shed 8 bases, and the junction held 5 bases outside the gene matches. Germline CDR1 reads GTSNPN; CDR2 reads SVGIG (reference sequence). This CDR3 is built from 13 residues. DNA of the CDR3: TGTGCCTGGAGGGACAGGGGGCGAGAGGGCTACACCTTC. Amino acids: CAWRDRGREGYTF.

J is TRBJ1-5 and V is TRBV19; no reliable D call. The germline gives CDR1 LNHDA, CDR2 SQIVND (reference sequence). The CDR3 contains 16 residues. Deletions cut 3 bases from V and 5 bases from J, with 17 bases between. The CDR3 spells CASSIPAASGDQPQHF. CDR3 nucleotides: TGTGCCAGTAGTATTCCGGCGGCGTCGGGAGATCAGCCCCAGCATTTT.

V gene TRBV7-2 combines with J gene TRBJ1-1; D remains ambiguous. CDR1 SGHTA and CDR2 FQGNSA come from the germline V gene. V lost 3 bases and J lost 5, with 10 bases in between. This CDR3 is 13 amino acids long. Here the CDR3 reads CASSFGGRTEAFF. CDR3 nucleotide sequence: TGTGCCAGCAGCTTCGGAGGGCGAACTGAAGCTTTCTTT.

J is TRBJ1-5 and V is TRBV10-3; 8 positions agree with TRBD1. V gave up 11 bases and J gave up 7 bases; unmatched junction bases: 10. Germline V gives CDR1 ENHRY, CDR2 SYGVKD. The CDR3 is 13 residues long. The CDR3: CAAGQGVGQPQHF. The DNA of the CDR3 is TGTGCCGCCGGACAGGGTGTGGGACAGCCCCAGCATTTT.

The gene calls are TRBV6-1 and TRBJ1-2, with a weak D call TRBD1 (6 bases). Germline CDR1 and CDR2: MNHNS and SASEGT. The CDR3 consists of 14 residues. The germline V and J ends were trimmed by 2 bases and 6 bases, with 13 bases remaining between them. The CDR3 DNA sequence: TGTGCCAGCAGTGAATCTCCAGGGGTGGATGGCTACACCTTC. The encoded protein is CASSESPGVDGYTF.

This chain links TRBV28 with TRBJ2-7; unclear D gene. CDR1 MDHEN and CDR2 SYDVKM come from the germline V gene. Trimming left V 3 bases short and J 0 bases short, with 9 bases between. This CDR3 comprises 14 residues. The CDR3 here is CASSFGSASYEQYF. CDR3 bases: TGTGCCAGCAGTTTCGGGTCAGCCTCCTACGAGCAGTACTTC. Combining the CDR3 with reference TRBV28 and TRBJ2-7 gives the whole variable domain DVKVTQSSRYLVKRTGEKVFLECVQDMDHENMFWYRQDPGLGLRLIYFSYDVKMKEKGDIPEGYSVSREKKERFSLILESASTNQTSMYLCASSFGSASYEQYFGPGTRLTVT.

The CDR3 region has the DNA TGTGCCTGGAGTCCCGGGACTAGCGGGGGGGCCTTCAAGACCCAGTACTTC. It encodes CAWSPGTSGGAFKTQYF. V usage is TRBV30 and J usage is TRBJ2-5; 16 nucleotides agree with TRBD2. Trimming at V came to 2 bases and at J to 6 bases, leaving 9 bases not matched to a gene. The germline gives CDR1 GTSNPN, CDR2 SVGIG (reference sequence). This CDR3 contains 17 residues. The full variable domain, completed using reference TRBV30 and TRBJ2-5, is SQTIHQWPATLVQPVGSPLSLECTVEGTSNPNLYWYRQAAGRGLQLLFYSVGIGQISSEVPQNLSASRPQDRQFILSSKKLLLSDSGFYLCAWSPGTSGGAFKTQYFGPGTRLLVL.

CDR3 sequence reads: CASSQDSGGGTDTQYF. CDR3 sequence (DNA): TGCGCCAGCAGCCAAGATAGCGGGGGAGGCACAGATACGCAGTATTTT. The genes are TRBV4-3 and TRBJ2-3; 9 bases line up with TRBD2. The germline CDR1 and CDR2 sequences are LGHNA and YSLEER. The CDR3 is 16 amino acids. V gave up 0 bases and J gave up 1 base; unmatched junction bases: 2.

Points on this clone: One end of the junction fails to match germline, which may point to a read error. Written as DNA, the CDR3 is TGTGCCACCAGTAGAGGGGGGACAGTCAATCAGCCCCAGCATTTT. Protein: CATSRGGTVNQPQHF. V is TRBV15 and J is TRBJ1-5; 7 bases fit TRBD1. Germline V gene data show CDR1 as LNHNV and CDR2 as YYDKDF (reference sequence). CDR3 length: 15 residues. Looking up the rest from reference TRBV15 and TRBJ1-5 gives the full variable domain: DAMVIQNPRYQVTQFGKPVTLSCSQTLNHNVMYWYQQKSSQAPKLLFHYYDKDFNNEADTPDNFQSRRPNTSFCFLDIRSPGLGDTAMYLCATSRGGTVNQPQHFGDGTRLSIL.

This clone was observed a single time. The rearrangement uses TRBV25-1 and TRBJ2-5, with D maybe TRBD1 (6 bases). This CDR3 contains 14 residues. From germline, CDR1 is MGHDK and CDR2 SYGVNS. V was pared by 3 bases and J by 1 base, with 9 bases between. The CDR3 loop reads CASSDPDSQETQYF. The CDR3 DNA reads as TGTGCCAGCAGTGACCCGGACAGCCAAGAGACCCAGTACTTC.

This clone was seen only a few times. The chain is built from TRBV11-1 and TRBJ1-4; D not certain. V was pared by 4 bases and J by 4 bases, with 13 bases between. Per the germline V gene, CDR1 is SGHAT and CDR2 is FQDESV (reference sequence). The CDR3 runs 15 residues. CDR3 in amino acids: CASSSSPGGNEKLFF. The CDR3 DNA is TGTGCCAGCAGCTCCAGTCCGGGTGGTAATGAAAAACTGTTTTTT.

This rearrangement joins TRBV29-1 to TRBJ1-1; TRBD1 might be the D (5 bases). Per germline, CDR1 SQVTM and CDR2 ANQGSEA. The CDR3 spans 13 residues. V was pared by 7 bases and J by 1 base, with 13 bases between. CDR3 residues: CSGWDLTNTEAFF. CDR3 in DNA: TGCAGCGGGTGGGACTTGACGAACACTGAAGCTTTCTTT. Combining the CDR3 with reference TRBV29-1 and TRBJ1-1 gives the whole variable domain SAVISQKPSRDICQRGTSLTIQCQVDSQVTMMFWYRQQPGQSLTLIATANQGSEATYESGFVIDKFPISRPNLTFSTLTVSNMSPEDSSIYLCSGWDLTNTEAFFGQGTRLTVV.

The chain carries TRBV7-2 and TRBJ2-7; 8 bases match TRBD2. CDR3 length: 13 amino acids. In germline, CDR1 is SGHTA, CDR2 FQGNSA. Germline trimming cut 5 bases from V and 2 bases from J; bases unmatched to any gene: 2. The CDR3 loop reads CASSPSGPYEQYF. The CDR3 region has the DNA TGTGCCAGCAGCCCTAGCGGGCCCTACGAGCAGTACTTC.

This clone has just a few counts. The V call is TRBV9, the J call TRBJ2-1; 13 nucleotides match TRBD2. The CDR3 runs 15 residues. Trimming removed 4 bases from V and 5 bases from J; junction bases left unmatched: 3. CDR1 is SGDLS, CDR2 YYNGEE, per germline. The CDR3 DNA is TGTGCCAGCAGCCTAACTAGCGGGGGGGACAATGAGCAGTTCTTC. Amino acids: CASSLTSGGDNEQFF.